This TCR beta chain was obtained from a study of CD8+ T cells in alopecia areata. For the study at large: Treated patients took oral tofacitinib at 5 to 10 mg twice daily. Severity was scored as percentage of affected scalp area in treated patients.

Treatment defined: oral pan-JAK inhibitor, 5-10 mg twice daily. It was cDNA, reverse transcribed from extracted RNA, that served as the sequencing template. The repertoire was sequenced with immunoSEQ multiplex PCR; TCRdb's copy has only in-frame clones and lacks some. This table has more than 90,000 clones, 58% appearing once. The ends lost 5 bases at V and 2 bases at J; junction bases unmatched: 0. Germline values: CDR1 GTSNPN, CDR2 SVGIG (reference sequence). The CDR3 sequence is 12 residues long. The clonotype comes from a human donor with alopecia areata. Here the sequenced sample was CD8+ T cells sorted from blood, taken at week 4, from a patient treated with tofacitinib. This chain joins TRBV30 and TRBJ1-2, with 9 positions matching TRBD1. In DNA, the CDR3 is TGTGCCTGGGGGACAGGGAACTATGGCTACACCTTC. Amino acids: CAWGTGNYGYTF.